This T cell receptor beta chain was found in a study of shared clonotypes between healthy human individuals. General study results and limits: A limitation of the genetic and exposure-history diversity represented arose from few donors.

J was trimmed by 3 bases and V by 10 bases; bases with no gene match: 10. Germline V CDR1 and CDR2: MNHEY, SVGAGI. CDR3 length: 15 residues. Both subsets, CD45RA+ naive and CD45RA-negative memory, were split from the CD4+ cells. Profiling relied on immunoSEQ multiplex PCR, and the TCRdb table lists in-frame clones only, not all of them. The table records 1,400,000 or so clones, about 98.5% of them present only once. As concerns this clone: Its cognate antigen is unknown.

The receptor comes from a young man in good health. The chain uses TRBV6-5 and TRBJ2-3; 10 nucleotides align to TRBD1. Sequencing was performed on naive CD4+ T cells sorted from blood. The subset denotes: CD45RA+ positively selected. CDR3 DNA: TGTGCCACCCGCACCGACAGGGGGCCGACAGATACGCAGTATTTT. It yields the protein CATRTDRGPTDTQYF.